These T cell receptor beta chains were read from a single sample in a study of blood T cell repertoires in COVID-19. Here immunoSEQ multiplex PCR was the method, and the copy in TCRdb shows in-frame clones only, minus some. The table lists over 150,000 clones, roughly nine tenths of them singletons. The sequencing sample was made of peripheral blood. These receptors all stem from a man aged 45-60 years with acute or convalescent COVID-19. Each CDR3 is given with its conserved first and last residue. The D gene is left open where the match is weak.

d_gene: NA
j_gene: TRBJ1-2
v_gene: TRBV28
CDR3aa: CASSSTANYGYTF
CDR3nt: TGTGCCAGCAGTTCGACAGCTAACTATGGCTACACCTTC

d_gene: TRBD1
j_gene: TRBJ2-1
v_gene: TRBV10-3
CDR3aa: CAIGGQGESSYNEQFF
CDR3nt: TGTGCCATCGGGGGACAGGGGGAAAGCTCCTACAATGAGCAGTTCTTC

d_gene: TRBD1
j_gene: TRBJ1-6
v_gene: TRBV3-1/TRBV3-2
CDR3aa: CASSHADRLIYNSPLHF
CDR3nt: TGTGCCAGCAGCCATGCGGACAGGTTAATCTATAATTCACCCCTCCACTTT

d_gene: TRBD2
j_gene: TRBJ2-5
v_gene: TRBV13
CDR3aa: CASSRGGVAGIQSSQYF
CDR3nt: TGTGCCAGCAGCCGAGGCGGGGTAGCGGGAATCCAGTCGTCCCAGTACTTC

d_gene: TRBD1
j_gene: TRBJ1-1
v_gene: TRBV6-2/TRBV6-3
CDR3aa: CASSFRTGTAEAFF
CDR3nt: TGTGCCAGCAGTTTCAGGACAGGGACCGCTGAAGCTTTCTTT

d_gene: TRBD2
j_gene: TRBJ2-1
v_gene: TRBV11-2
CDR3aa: CASSFPLAGAYNEQFF
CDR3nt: TGTGCCAGCAGCTTCCCCTTAGCGGGAGCCTACAATGAGCAGTTCTTC

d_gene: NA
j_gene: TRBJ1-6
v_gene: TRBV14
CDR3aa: CASSQDVLPSGSYNSPLHF
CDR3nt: TGTGCCAGCAGCCAAGATGTTCTACCGTCCGGCTCCTATAATTCACCCCTCCACTTT

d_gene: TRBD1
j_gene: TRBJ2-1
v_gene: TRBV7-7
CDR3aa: CASSPRPRTGDNEQFF
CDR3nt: TGTGCCAGCAGCCCACGCCCCCGGACAGGGGACAATGAGCAGTTCTTC

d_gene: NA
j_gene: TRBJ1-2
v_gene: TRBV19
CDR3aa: CASSLTGNYGYTF
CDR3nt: TGTGCCAGTAGCCTTACAGGGAACTATGGCTACACCTTC

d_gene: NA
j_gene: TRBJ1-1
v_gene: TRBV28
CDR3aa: CASSFEGGRGEAFF
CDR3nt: TGTGCCAGCAGTTTCGAAGGAGGCAGGGGTGAAGCTTTCTTT

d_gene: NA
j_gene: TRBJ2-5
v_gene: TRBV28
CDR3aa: CASSFVGEETQYF
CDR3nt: TGTGCCAGCAGTTTCGTGGGAGAGGAGACCCAGTACTTC

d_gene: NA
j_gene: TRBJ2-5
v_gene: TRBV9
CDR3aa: CASSVAAGRETQYF
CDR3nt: TGTGCCAGCAGCGTAGCTGCAGGGCGGGAGACCCAGTACTTC

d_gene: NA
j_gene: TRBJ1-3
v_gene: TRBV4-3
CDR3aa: CASSQVAGAGNTIYF
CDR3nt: TGCGCCAGCAGCCAAGTGGCAGGGGCCGGAAACACCATATATTTT

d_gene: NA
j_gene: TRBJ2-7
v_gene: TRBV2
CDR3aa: CASSEYGAYYEQYF
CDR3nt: TGTGCCAGCAGTGAATATGGGGCTTACTACGAGCAGTACTTC

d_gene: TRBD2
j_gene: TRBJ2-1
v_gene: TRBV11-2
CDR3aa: CASSSLAGPYNEQFF
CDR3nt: TGTGCCAGCAGCTCGCTAGCGGGCCCCTACAATGAGCAGTTCTTC